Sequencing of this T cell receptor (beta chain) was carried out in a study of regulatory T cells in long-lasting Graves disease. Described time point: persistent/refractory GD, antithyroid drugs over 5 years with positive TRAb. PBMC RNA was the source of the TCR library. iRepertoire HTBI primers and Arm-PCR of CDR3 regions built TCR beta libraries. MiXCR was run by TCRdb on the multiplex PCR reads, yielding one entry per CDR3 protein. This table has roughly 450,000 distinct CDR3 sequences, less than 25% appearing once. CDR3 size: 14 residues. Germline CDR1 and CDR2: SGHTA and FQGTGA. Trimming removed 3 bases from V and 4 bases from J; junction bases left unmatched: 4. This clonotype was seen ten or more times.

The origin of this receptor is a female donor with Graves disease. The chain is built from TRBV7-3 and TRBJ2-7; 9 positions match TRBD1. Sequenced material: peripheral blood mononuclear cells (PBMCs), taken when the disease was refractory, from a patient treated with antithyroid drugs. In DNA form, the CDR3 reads TGTGCCAGCAGCTTGACAGGGGGGGATTACGAGCAGTACTTC. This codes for CASSLTGGDYEQYF.